This TCR beta chain is from a study of cytomegalovirus exposure and HLA in healthy donors (TCRdb year 2017). Looking at the study overall: A later analysis indicated that the 95 to 150 validation repertoires were generated on the platform also employed for the approximately 670 repertoires of the first cohort. The study was designed to test whether signatures of past pathogen exposure could be identified by cataloging public T cell receptors. Along with the approximately 700-subject first cohort, a separate validation cohort of over 90 different subjects was used. The study combined high-throughput TCR immunosequencing, statistical association of individual TCRs with disease status, and machine learning to predict cytomegalovirus infection status.

Results and caveats for the whole study, not just this receptor: Of the cluster scores, around 95% were above 0 in a later analysis, which found that TCRs clustered in the first cohort also tended to co-occur in the approximately 120 validation repertoires. The classifier was reported to diagnose cytomegalovirus status with high specificity and sensitivity in both the original and validation cohorts. The authors suggested that the approach could potentially be extended to other disease states and immunological phenotypes. In vitro tests confirmed that three of the cytomegalovirus-associated TCR beta chains recognize cytomegalovirus antigens. Most TCR sequences were seen in very few donors, while some public TCRs were found in many individuals. A total of fewer than 200 TCR beta chains were listed by the study as associated with cytomegalovirus. A later analysis lacked HLA typing for the validation cohort, so it scored co-occurrence in that cohort across all 110 or so repertoires.

Library method: the immunoSEQ multiplex PCR assay. The study's processing was this. A statistical classification framework was built to diagnose cytomegalovirus status from the catalog of TCR beta chain sequences. As stored in TCRdb, this immuneACCESS dataset retains in-frame rearrangements with V and J assigned. A fraction of the clones does not appear; measured against another copy, unresolved V genes explain less than half of the discrepancy, and the remainder lacks a known reason. The D gene and trimming were derived from the DNA, and the V and J assignments and clone size from that table. This sample holds 200,000 or so clones; approximately 88% were observed only once. Under 7.5% of the sample belongs to the ten largest clones. The donors were included in the validation cohort of 120 subjects, a group kept apart from the roughly 730-subject first cohort. From a lookup of the germline V gene, CDR1 and CDR2 are SGHRS and YFSETQ. Trimming at the junction amounts to 1 base on V and 4 bases on J, and the germline ends lie 8 bases apart. Counted from cysteine to phenylalanine, this CDR3 has 14 amino acids. The retained sequence is limited to the CDR3, 42 bases, with the frame set at the first base.

This clone was recorded a few times. This clone's antigen is unknown. Per-nucleotide qualities are absent, and no much larger clonotype sits a single base away. What was sequenced was PBMCs. This receptor was taken from a man younger than 35 in good health and CMV-seropositive. The receptor chain draws on TRBV5-1 and TRBJ2-2, with TRBD2 tentatively as D gene (5 bases match). The DNA sequence follows: TGCGCCAGCAGCTTGATGGACTTCACCGGGGAGCTGTTTTTT. Its amino acids are CASSLMDFTGELFF.